A single sample gave rise to the 20 T cell receptor beta chains below, sequenced in a study of blood T cell repertoires in COVID-19. TCRdb's copy holds only in-frame clones and misses some; the assay was immunoSEQ multiplex PCR. Here the sample spans 200,000 to 300,000 clones, 85% to 90% being singletons. Sequencing input: PBMCs or T cells enriched from blood (not recorded which). The receptors derive from a man between 45 and 60 years old who had been exposed to COVID-19.

V and J are TRBV4-2 and TRBJ1-6; D is unclear. Between the trimmed V and J ends, which lost 4 bases and 7 bases, there was a span of 8 bases. This CDR3 is 13 amino acids long. Per germline, CDR1 LGHNA and CDR2 YNFKEQ. The CDR3 DNA is TGTGCCAGCAGCCCTAGAGGGAATTCACCCCTCCACTTT. Translation: CASSPRGNSPLHF.

The rearrangement joins TRBV28 to TRBJ2-7; D may be TRBD1 (6 bases). Germline CDR1 reads MDHEN; CDR2 reads SYDVKM. V lost 10 bases, J lost 0 bases, and 13 bases lay in between. CDR3 length: 13 amino acids. CDR3 sequence: CATLDRRSYEQYV. The CDR3 DNA reads as TGTGCCACCCTAGACAGGCGCTCCTACGAGCAGTACGTC.

The chain combines TRBV6-5 with TRBJ1-6; no definite D call. This CDR3 spans 14 amino acids. Trimming removed 0 bases at V and 8 bases at J, with 8 bases between. Looked up from germline, CDR1 is MNHEY and CDR2 is SVGAGI. The CDR3 nucleotides are TGTGCCAGCAGTTACTCGGGCCGAGATTCACCCCTCCACTTT. It encodes CASSYSGRDSPLHF.

Concerning this clone: The sample holds other DNA sequences that translate to the same CDR3. This chain links TRBV28 with TRBJ1-2; 7 bases agree with TRBD1. The germline CDR1 and CDR2 sequences are MDHEN and SYDVKM. CDR3 length equals 14 residues. V trimming: 6 bases; J trimming: 2 bases; junction bases outside the gene matches: 6. The CDR3 loop reads CASSPTGDNYGYTF. Written as DNA, the CDR3 is TGTGCCAGCAGCCCTACAGGGGACAACTATGGCTACACCTTC.

This chain connects TRBV20-1 to TRBJ1-4; tentatively, D is TRBD1 (6 bases). The CDR3 contains 15 residues. Trimming removed 3 bases at V and 14 bases at J, with 25 bases between. The germline V gene has CDR1 DFQATT and CDR2 SNEGSKA (reference sequence). The CDR3 protein is CSASLPGHTNEGLFF. The CDR3 coding sequence is TGCAGTGCTAGTTTGCCGGGACATACCAATGAAGGGCTGTTTTTT.

This rearrangement joins TRBV10-3 to TRBJ1-4; 7 bases line up with TRBD1. This CDR3 is 15 amino acids long. The V and J ends lost 4 bases and 7 bases, in that order; junction bases with no gene match: 9. The germline gives CDR1 ENHRY, CDR2 SYGVKD. The CDR3 DNA is TGTGCCATCAGTGGAGGACAGGCAGTAGGTGAAAAACTGTTTTTT. It codes for CAISGGQAVGEKLFF.

This chain connects TRBV12-5 to TRBJ1-1, with D possibly being TRBD1 (6 bases). The CDR3 is 13 amino acids. The germline V gene encodes CDR1 LGHNT and CDR2 FRNRAP. V lost 7 bases, J lost 11 bases, and 20 bases lay in between. The CDR3 DNA reads as TGTGCTAGTGCCACCTCGGGGGGGCGGTCGGCTTTCTTT. Protein: CASATSGGRSAFF.

DNA of the CDR3: TGTGCCAGCAGCTTGGATCGGCTAGACGCGCAACCTAGCTCCTACAATGAGCAGTTCTTC. The encoded protein is CASSLDRLDAQPSSYNEQFF. The chain is built from TRBV5-8 and TRBJ2-1; no reliable D call. The length of the CDR3 is 20 residues. Trimming shortened V by 0 bases and J by 0 bases, and 22 bases separated the two germline ends. Per germline, CDR1 SGHTS and CDR2 YDEGEE.

The V call is TRBV7-8, the J call TRBJ1-1; D remains ambiguous. Trimming stripped 3 bases from V and 4 bases from J, with 18 bases between. The germline CDR1 and CDR2 sequences are SGHVS and FQNEAQ. The length of the CDR3 is 16 residues. CDR3 protein: CASSFSAWQASTEAFF. DNA of the CDR3: TGTGCCAGCAGCTTTTCTGCCTGGCAGGCGAGCACTGAAGCTTTCTTT.

Here the CDR3 reads CASSRLAGYNEQFF. The CDR3 nucleotides are TGCGCCAGCAGCCGACTAGCGGGGTACAATGAGCAGTTCTTC. The V gene is TRBV5-1, the J gene TRBJ2-1; TRBD2 matches at 11 bases. V lost 4 bases, J lost 4 bases, and 1 base stayed unmatched. The CDR3 runs 14 residues. Germline V gives CDR1 SGHRS, CDR2 YFSETQ.

This sequence joins TRBV28 and TRBJ2-3, with 10 bases aligning to TRBD2. The V segment lost 8 bases and the J segment 3 bases; nucleotides outside the gene matches: 5. Looked up from germline, CDR1 is MDHEN and CDR2 is SYDVKM. The CDR3 is 14 residues long. The CDR3 sequence: CASGTSGATDTQYF. The CDR3 nucleotides read TGTGCCAGCGGTACTAGCGGGGCTACAGATACGCAGTATTTT.

The rearrangement joins TRBV27 to TRBJ2-3; 7 bases match TRBD1. CDR1 and CDR2 from the germline V gene are MNHEY and SMNVEV (reference sequence). CDR3 length: 15 amino acids. J was trimmed by 2 bases and V by 3 bases; bases with no gene match: 5. The CDR3 DNA reads TGTGCCAGCAGTTTCTACAGGGGTTCCACAGATACGCAGTATTTT. Translated: CASSFYRGSTDTQYF.

V and J are TRBV7-9 and TRBJ2-3; TRBD2 matches 13 bases. The germline CDR1 and CDR2 sequences are SEHNR and FQNEAQ (reference sequence). This CDR3 spans 18 amino acids. With 1 base clipped from V and 5 bases from J, the junction kept 9 bases outside the gene matches. CDR3 in DNA: TGTGCCAGCAGCTTAGGGAAGACTAGCGGGGGGACTGGAGATACGCAGTATTTT. The encoded protein is CASSLGKTSGGTGDTQYF.

This clone has ten or more counts. The chain employs TRBV28 and TRBJ2-2; D possibly corresponds to TRBD2 (5 bases). The length of the CDR3 is 18 residues. V lost 3 bases and J lost 2, with 19 bases in between. The germline V gene encodes CDR1 MDHEN and CDR2 SYDVKM. Here the CDR3 DNA reads TGTGCCAGCAGTTTCGGGGAGTTGGGCAGACTAAACACCGGGGAGCTGTTTTTT. It specifies CASSFGELGRLNTGELFF.

The V gene is TRBV6-4, the J gene TRBJ2-1; perhaps TRBD2 as D (6 bases). The germline V gene encodes CDR1 MRHNA and CDR2 SNTAGT. The CDR3 is 18 amino acids. Trimming removed 8 bases at V and 4 bases at J, with 27 bases between. The DNA of the CDR3 is TGTGCCAGCCACACCCCTAAGCGGGCGGGGCCTAATTACAATGAGCAGTTCTTC. Residues: CASHTPKRAGPNYNEQFF.

V gene TRBV18 combines with J gene TRBJ1-3; perhaps TRBD1 as D (5 bases). The CDR3 loop spans 15 amino acids. With 3 bases removed from V and 2 bases from J, the gap between germline ends came to 11 bases. CDR1 is KGHSH and CDR2 is LQKENI in the germline V gene. In nucleotides, the CDR3 is TGTGCCAGCTCACCCGCAGACAGCACTGGAAACACCATATATTTT. Its translation: CASSPADSTGNTIYF.

The genes are TRBV28 and TRBJ1-5; D is uncertain. CDR1 is MDHEN and CDR2 is SYDVKM in the germline V gene. V gave up 4 bases and J gave up 7 bases, with 8 bases separating them. The CDR3 runs 12 residues. In nucleotides, the CDR3 is TGTGCCAGCAGTTCCCGAGAACAGCCCCAGCATTTT. Its translation: CASSSREQPQHF. The whole variable domain, remainder taken from reference TRBV28 and TRBJ1-5, is DVKVTQSSRYLVKRTGEKVFLECVQDMDHENMFWYRQDPGLGLRLIYFSYDVKMKEKGDIPEGYSVSREKKERFSLILESASTNQTSMYLCASSSREQPQHFGDGTRLSIL.

J is TRBJ2-1 and V is TRBV3-1 (or the pseudogene TRBV3-2), with TRBD2 identical over 12 bases. CDR1 and CDR2 from the germline V gene are LGHDT and YNNKEL (reference sequence). The CDR3 length is 17 residues. V shed 3 bases and J 8 bases; nucleotides not matched to a gene: 11. The CDR3 bases are TGTGCCAGCAGCCACCTCTTGAGGCTAGCGGGGGGGGATGAGCAGTTCTTC. Its protein product is CASSHLLRLAGGDEQFF.

This clone occurred once. J is TRBJ1-1 and V is TRBV6-5, with unresolved D. The V and J ends lost 1 base and 6 bases respectively, with 15 bases between them. Germline values: CDR1 MNHEY, CDR2 SVGAGI. The CDR3 runs 15 residues. CDR3 DNA: TGTGCCAGCAGTTACTTCACAGATGGGAGCGCTGAAGCTTTCTTT. It translates to CASSYFTDGSAEAFF.

V is TRBV15 and J is TRBJ1-4; 8 positions agree with TRBD1. V shed 4 bases, J shed 12 bases, and the junction held 13 bases outside the gene matches. The CDR3 spans 15 residues. Germline CDR1 and CDR2: LNHNV and YYDKDF (reference sequence). CDR3 in DNA: TGTGCCACCAGCAAACGGGACAGGCTCCCGCTTGAACTGTTTTTT. Translation gives CATSKRDRLPLELFF.